This T cell receptor beta chain is drawn from a study of blood T cells in healthy people across ages. Findings and caveats of the study: Versus aged donors, long-lived donors had higher diversity and more naive CD4+ cells.

For the second PCR, which ran for 7 to 11 cycles, a sample-barcoded 5' primer and a J-beta primer mix were used. Per sample, CDR3-containing paired-end reads numbered at least 2.5 million. A single record per CDR3 protein comes from TCRdb applying MiXCR to the 5' RACE reads. The table shows about 2 million distinct CDR3 sequences, with around 48% occurring only once. On this clonotype: Its specificity is unknown.

The CDR3 extends over 17 amino acids. V trimming: 6 bases; J trimming: 6 bases; junction bases outside the gene matches: 10. The TCR comes from a woman between 40 and 55 years old in good health. V is TRBV12-3 or TRBV12-4 and J is TRBJ1-6; 11 bases fit TRBD1. The sample consisted of blood. In DNA, the CDR3 is TGTGCCAGCAGACCCCAGGGACAGGGGGTCCGTAATTCACCCCTCCACTTT. The encoded protein is CASRPQGQGVRNSPLHF.